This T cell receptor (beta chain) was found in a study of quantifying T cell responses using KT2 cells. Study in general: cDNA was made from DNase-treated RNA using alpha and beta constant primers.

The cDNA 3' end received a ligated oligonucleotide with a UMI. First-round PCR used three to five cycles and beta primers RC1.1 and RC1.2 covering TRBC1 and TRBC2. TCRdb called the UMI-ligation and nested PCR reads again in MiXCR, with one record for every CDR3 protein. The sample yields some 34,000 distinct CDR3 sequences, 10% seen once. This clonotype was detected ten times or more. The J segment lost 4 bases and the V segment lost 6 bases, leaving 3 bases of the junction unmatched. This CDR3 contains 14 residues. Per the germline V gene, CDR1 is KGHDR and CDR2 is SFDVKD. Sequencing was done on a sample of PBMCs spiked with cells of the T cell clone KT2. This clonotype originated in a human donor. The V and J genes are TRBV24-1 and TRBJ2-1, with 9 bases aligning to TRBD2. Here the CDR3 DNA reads TGTGCCACCAGTTTTGCGGGAGGGTACAATGAGCAGTTCTTC. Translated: CATSFAGGYNEQFF.